This entry describes one TCR beta chain. As yet, its antigen is unknown. Autologous stem cell transplantation was followed by relapse in every patient, and brentuximab vedotin exposure varied. Magnetic negative selection was used to purify CD4+ T cells from PBMCs that had been thawed. The CDR3 sequence is 15 residues long. Trimming cost V 2 bases and J 2 bases; bases outside gene matches: 4. Germline CDR1 reads SGDLS; CDR2 reads YYNGEE. The sample originates from a study of PD-1 blockade in classical Hodgkin lymphoma. Overall study results and limits: CD8+ TCR diversity did not rise significantly by C4D1, unlike CD4+.

TCRdb keeps only in-frame clones here, not all; method: immunoSEQ multiplex PCR. The repertoire consists of about 29,000 clones, with 65% to 90% occurring once and the leading ten covering about 2.3%. This sequence was found in a human donor with classical Hodgkin lymphoma. J is TRBJ2-3 and V is TRBV9, with 8 bases matching TRBD2. The sample was CD4+ T cells from blood, taken at baseline. The CDR3 region has the DNA TGTGCCAGCAGCGTCGGTAGCGGGACCACAGATACGCAGTATTTT. This sequence encodes CASSVGSGTTDTQYF.